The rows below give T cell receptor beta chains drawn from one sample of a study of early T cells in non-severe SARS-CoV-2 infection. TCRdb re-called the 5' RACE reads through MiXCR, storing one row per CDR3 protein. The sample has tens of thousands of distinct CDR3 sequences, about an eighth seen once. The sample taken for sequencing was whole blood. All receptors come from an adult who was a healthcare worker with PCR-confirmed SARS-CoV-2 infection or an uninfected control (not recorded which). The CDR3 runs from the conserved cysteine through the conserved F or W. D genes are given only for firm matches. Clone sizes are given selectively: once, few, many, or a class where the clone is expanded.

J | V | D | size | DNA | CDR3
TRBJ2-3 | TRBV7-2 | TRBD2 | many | TGTGCCAGCAGTTCGGGACTAGCGGGGGGACGAAGCACAGATACGCAGTATTTT | CASSSGLAGGRSTDTQYF
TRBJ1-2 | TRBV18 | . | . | TGTGCCAGCTCACCAGTTCCGGGGAGCTATGGCTACACCTTC | CASSPVPGSYGYTF
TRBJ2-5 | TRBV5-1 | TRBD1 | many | TGCGCCAGCAGCTTACAGGGGGTTGAGACCCAGTACTTC | CASSLQGVETQYF
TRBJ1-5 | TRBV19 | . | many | TGTGCCAGTAGGCTAAGGGGGGATGGTAGCAATCAGCCCCAGCATTTT | CASRLRGDGSNQPQHF
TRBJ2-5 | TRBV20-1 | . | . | TGCAGTGCTCCCCACGGGGGAGAGACCCAGTACTTC | CSAPHGGETQYF
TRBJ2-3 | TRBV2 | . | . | TGTGCCAGCAGTAAACAGGGGACTCTGGCAGATACGCAGTATTTT | CASSKQGTLADTQYF
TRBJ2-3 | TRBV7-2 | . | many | TGTGCCAGCAGCGCACAGCACACAGATACGCAGTATTTT | CASSAQHTDTQYF
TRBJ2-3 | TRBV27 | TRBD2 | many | TGTGCCAGCAGTTACCTTACTAGCGGAGACCTTTCTTTGAGCACAGATACGCAGTATTTT | CASSYLTSGDLSLSTDTQYF
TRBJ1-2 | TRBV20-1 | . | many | TGCAGTGCTAGCTCAGGACAGTTGATCTACGGCTACACCTTC | CSASSGQLIYGYTF
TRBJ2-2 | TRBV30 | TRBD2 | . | TGTGCCTGGAGCCCACTAGCGGGAGGAGCCGGGGAGCTGTTTTTT | CAWSPLAGGAGELFF
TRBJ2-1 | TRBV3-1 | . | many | TGTGCCAGCAGCCAAGGTACAGGGCAGGGAGAGGTCTTC | CASSQGTGQGEVF
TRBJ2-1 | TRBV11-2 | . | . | TGTGCCAGCAGCTTAGTGGGGGGGCCTTCCAATGAGCAGTTCTTC | CASSLVGGPSNEQFF
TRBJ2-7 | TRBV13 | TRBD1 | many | TGTGCCAGCAGCGCGGGCCGGGGACAGGGACGGGAGCAGTACTTC | CASSAGRGQGREQYF
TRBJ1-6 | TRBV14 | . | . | TGTGCCAGCAGCAGCTGGGGGGGCAATTCACCCCTCCACTTT | CASSSWGGNSPLHF
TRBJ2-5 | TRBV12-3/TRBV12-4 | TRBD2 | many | TGTGCCAGCAGTTCCGGGACTAAATGGGGACAAGAGACCCAGTACTTC | CASSSGTKWGQETQYF
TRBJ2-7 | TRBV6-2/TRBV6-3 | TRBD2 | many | TGTGCCAGCAGTTACTTGCGGGGGGGCGACGAGCAGTACTTC | CASSYLRGGDEQYF
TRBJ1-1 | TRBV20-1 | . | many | TGCAGTGCTAGAGGGATTCGGGAAGCTTTCTTT | CSARGIREAFF
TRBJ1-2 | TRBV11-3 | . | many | TGTGCCAGCAGCTTAGAAGGCCGGGGCGGGAGCTATGGCTACACCTTC | CASSLEGRGGSYGYTF
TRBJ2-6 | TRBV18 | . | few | TGTGCCAGCTCACCACGCAGGGGAACTGGGGCCAACGTCCTGACTTTC | CASSPRRGTGANVLTF
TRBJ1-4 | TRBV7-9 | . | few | TGTGCCAGCAGCCGAACTGAAAAACTGTTTTTT | CASSRTEKLFF
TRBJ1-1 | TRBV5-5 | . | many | TGTGCCAGCAGCTTATGGGACACGGGCACTGAAGCTTTCTTT | CASSLWDTGTEAFF
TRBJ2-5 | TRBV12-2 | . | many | TGTGCGAGGAAGTGGCAGCATCCAAAAGGGACCCAGTACTTC | CARKWQHPKGTQYF
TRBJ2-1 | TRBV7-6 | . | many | TGTGCCAGCAGCTTAGAGGGGACCGCTTATGAGCAGTTCTTC | CASSLEGTAYEQFF
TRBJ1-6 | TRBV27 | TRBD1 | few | TGTGCCAGCAGTCCCAGGGACAGGGGACTCAGCTCCTATAATTCACCCCTCCACTTT | CASSPRDRGLSSYNSPLHF
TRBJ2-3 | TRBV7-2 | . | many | TGTGCCAGCAGCTTTTTGGCAGCGGCCAAGCTGTCCACAGATACGCAGTATTTT | CASSFLAAAKLSTDTQYF
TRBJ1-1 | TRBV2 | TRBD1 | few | TGTGCCAATAGGCGGACAGGGAGGTACACTGAAGCTTTCTTT | CANRRTGRYTEAFF